What follows are 32 T cell receptor beta chains derived from one specimen sequenced in a study of shared clonotypes between healthy human individuals. Here immunoSEQ multiplex PCR was the method, and the copy in TCRdb shows in-frame clones only, minus some. The sample comprises more than 500,000 clones, approximately 95% of which are singletons, and approximately 0.11% rests with the top ten. CD45RO-negative CD8 cells positively selected for CCR7 made up the naive population, which excluded terminally differentiated effector memory CD45RA+ cells. Sequenced: naive CD8+ T cells sorted from blood. The source is a woman aged 30 to 39 in good health.

The chain couples TRBV6-6 to TRBJ2-7; D unresolved. This CDR3 has 14 residues. The germline V gene has CDR1 MNHNY and CDR2 SVGAGI (reference sequence). The V end was cut by 5 bases, the J end by 5 bases, with 16 bases between. This chain's CDR3 is CASSPAEYTNEQYF. The CDR3 bases are TGTGCCAGCAGTCCCGCGGAGTACACTAACGAGCAGTACTTC.

In this sample, this clone turned up once. V and J are TRBV28 and TRBJ2-2, with 10 bases matching TRBD2. The CDR3 loop spans 17 amino acids. V shed 3 bases and J 6 bases; nucleotides not matched to a gene: 10. CDR1 and CDR2 (germline): MDHEN, SYDVKM. In nucleotides, the CDR3 is TGTGCCAGCAGTTTTTACCTAGCGGGAGAGGGTCCCGGGGAGCTGTTTTTT. Amino acid sequence: CASSFYLAGEGPGELFF. Based on the CDR3 plus reference TRBV28 and TRBJ2-2, the full variable domain is DVKVTQSSRYLVKRTGEKVFLECVQDMDHENMFWYRQDPGLGLRLIYFSYDVKMKEKGDIPEGYSVSREKKERFSLILESASTNQTSMYLCASSFYLAGEGPGELFFGEGSRLTVL.

This clone has just a few counts. The V call is TRBV5-6, the J call TRBJ2-7; perhaps D is TRBD1 or TRBD2 (6 bases each). The CDR3 is 14 amino acids. Germline CDR1 reads SGHDT; CDR2 reads YYEEEE. Between the trimmed V and J ends, which lost 7 bases and 5 bases, there was a span of 19 bases. CDR3 protein: CASSTAGGAHEQYF. CDR3 sequence (DNA): TGTGCCAGCTCCACTGCCGGGGGCGCCCACGAGCAGTACTTC.

The CDR3 reads CASSLEFRRNTEAFF. The CDR3 DNA reads as TGTGCCAGCAGCTTGGAGTTTAGGCGGAACACTGAAGCTTTCTTT. The rearrangement joins TRBV5-6 to TRBJ1-1, with D hard to call. The germline gives CDR1 SGHDT, CDR2 YYEEEE. Trimming removed 0 bases from V and 1 base from J, with 10 bases in between. CDR3 length: 15 amino acids.

This clone was detected only once. The chain recombines TRBV28 with TRBJ1-3; D gene uncertain. V lost 5 bases and J lost 0, with 11 bases in between. From germline, CDR1 is MDHEN and CDR2 SYDVKM. The CDR3 has 15 residues. The CDR3 coding sequence is TGTGCCAGCAGTGAAGACTTTTCCTCTGGAAACACCATATATTTT. Translating gives CASSEDFSSGNTIYF.

The chain uses TRBV27 and TRBJ1-5; D remains ambiguous. V gave up 8 bases and J gave up 2 bases, with 16 bases separating them. Germline CDR1 is MNHEY and CDR2 is SMNVEV (reference sequence). The CDR3 is 15 amino acids. The CDR3 nucleotides are TGTGCCAGCGCCCCGGTTAGAGGCGGCAATCAGCCCCAGCATTTT. It is translated as CASAPVRGGNQPQHF.

This chain connects TRBV13 to TRBJ2-7; D is possibly TRBD1 (6 bases). The CDR3 sequence is 13 residues long. The germline gives CDR1 PRHDT, CDR2 FYEKMQ (reference sequence). Between the trimmed V and J ends, which lost 5 bases and 3 bases, there was a span of 11 bases. For the CDR3, the DNA is TGTGCCAGCAGCCTGGGACAAGTCTACGAGCAGTACTTC. It yields the protein CASSLGQVYEQYF.

This clone was counted once. The sample has other DNA sequences that encode this CDR3 too. The chain is built from TRBV20-1 and TRBJ2-7; D gene ambiguous. V lost 3 bases, J lost 3 bases, and 6 bases lay in between. The CDR3 runs to 11 residues. Germline V gene data show CDR1 as DFQATT and CDR2 as SNEGSKA (reference sequence). The CDR3 region is CSARVLYEQYF. The CDR3 region has the DNA TGCAGTGCTAGGGTTCTCTACGAGCAGTACTTC.

Only one count was recorded for this clone. The chain joins TRBV2 to TRBJ2-1, with TRBD2 identical over 10 bases. Trimming took 5 bases from V and 0 from J; bases not matched to a gene: 19. There are 21 residues in the CDR3. From germline, CDR1 is SNHLY and CDR2 FYNNEI. CDR3 bases: TGTGCCAGCAGTCTCACCCTCTTGGGTCTAGCGGGAGCGGGCTCCTACAATGAGCAGTTCTTC. This gives the protein CASSLTLLGLAGAGSYNEQFF.

V is TRBV5-4 and J is TRBJ2-7; D is unclear. V lost 1 base to trimming and J lost 7 bases, with 15 bases between them. The CDR3 is 14 amino acids. Germline V lookup: CDR1 SGHNT, CDR2 YYREEE (reference sequence). For the CDR3, the DNA is TGTGCCAGCAGCTTGCGTGGCAGCCGGGTAGAGCAGTACTTC. Encoded protein: CASSLRGSRVEQYF.

The V call is TRBV25-1, the J call TRBJ1-5, with a possible D match to TRBD1 (5 bases). Germline CDR1 MGHDK, CDR2 SYGVNS. Trimming stripped 4 bases from V and 2 bases from J, with 9 bases between. This CDR3 comprises 14 residues. The CDR3 here is CASSVGVGNQPQHF. The CDR3 bases are TGTGCCAGCAGTGTAGGGGTTGGCAATCAGCCCCAGCATTTT.

This rearrangement joins TRBV28 to TRBJ1-5; 10 positions agree with TRBD1. Looked up from germline, CDR1 is MDHEN and CDR2 is SYDVKM. The trim removed 7 bases at V and 0 bases at J, leaving 9 bases unmatched. There are 17 residues in the CDR3. The CDR3 DNA sequence: TGTGCCAGCAACGGACAGGGGGGAACCCTTAGCAATCAGCCCCAGCATTTT. Translation gives CASNGQGGTLSNQPQHF.

V is TRBV15 and J is TRBJ1-1; tentative D call: TRBD1 (6 bases). The V gene's germline CDR1 is LNHNV and CDR2 YYDKDF (reference sequence). Trimming took 1 base from V and 2 from J, leaving 14 bases between them. The CDR3 length is 16 residues. The CDR3 loop reads CATSRGTGGINTEAFF. Written as DNA, the CDR3 is TGTGCCACCAGCAGAGGTACTGGGGGCATCAACACTGAAGCTTTCTTT.

This CDR3 reads CASTTWGAGLQETQYF. DNA for the CDR3: TGTGCCAGCACTACCTGGGGGGCGGGATTACAAGAGACCCAGTACTTC. The chain combines TRBV25-1 with TRBJ2-5; D possibly uses TRBD1 or TRBD2 (6 bases each). The CDR3 consists of 16 residues. Trimming took 7 bases from V and 2 from J, leaving 20 bases between them. Germline V gives CDR1 MGHDK, CDR2 SYGVNS.

This sequence joins TRBV2 and TRBJ2-1, with 7 bases identical to TRBD2. CDR1 is SNHLY, CDR2 FYNNEI, per germline. The CDR3 length is 15 residues. The junction had 7 bases not matched to a gene; V was cut back by 3 bases and J by 5 bases. CDR3 in DNA: TGTGCCAGCAGTGATACCCGGGAGGCGGACAATGAGCAGTTCTTC. Protein sequence: CASSDTREADNEQFF. The full variable domain, rest sourced from reference TRBV2 and TRBJ2-1, is EPEVTQTPSHQVTQMGQEVILRCVPISNHLYFYWYRQILGQKVEFLVSFYNNEISEKSEIFDDQFSVERPDGSNFTLKIRSTKLEDSAMYFCASSDTREADNEQFFGPGTRLTVL.

The chain combines TRBV30 with TRBJ1-1; D remains ambiguous. V lost 1 base to trimming and J lost 5 bases, with 17 bases between them. CDR3 length: 15 amino acids. Germline CDR1 and CDR2: GTSNPN and SVGIG (reference sequence). The CDR3 region is CAWSDLKSGGTEAFF. The CDR3 DNA sequence: TGTGCCTGGAGTGACTTAAAATCCGGCGGGACTGAAGCTTTCTTT.

This clone showed up just a few times. This chain uses TRBV6-1 with TRBJ2-7; possibly TRBD1 or TRBD2 for D (5 bases each). The CDR3 runs to 14 residues. Germline V gene data show CDR1 as MNHNS and CDR2 as SASEGT. Trimming took 8 bases from V and 2 from J, leaving 16 bases between them. CDR3 region: CASWTGRAPYEQYF. The CDR3 nucleotides are TGTGCCAGCTGGACGGGGCGGGCTCCCTACGAGCAGTACTTC.

This chain uses TRBV6-5 with TRBJ2-2, with 7 bases lining up with TRBD2. The CDR3 extends over 14 amino acids. CDR1 is MNHEY and CDR2 is SVGAGI in the germline V gene. With 7 bases clipped from V and 1 base from J, the junction kept 3 bases outside the gene matches. The CDR3 nucleotides are TGTGCCAGCAAAACGGGGGGGAACACCGGGGAGCTGTTTTTT. Translation gives CASKTGGNTGELFF.

V and J are TRBV6-5 and TRBJ2-7; a weak D match, TRBD1 (5 bases). With 0 bases removed from V and 5 bases from J, the gap between germline ends came to 11 bases. Germline CDR1 is MNHEY and CDR2 is SVGAGI. The CDR3 length is 14 residues. The CDR3: CASSYSWAGNEQYF. The CDR3 DNA sequence: TGTGCCAGCAGTTACTCTTGGGCAGGGAACGAGCAGTACTTC.

The genes are TRBV6-5 and TRBJ2-2; no clear D. There are 13 residues in the CDR3. Trimming pared 5 bases from V and 6 bases from J, leaving 10 bases between. Looked up from germline, CDR1 is MNHEY and CDR2 is SVGAGI. The CDR3 DNA sequence: TGTGCCAGCAGTCCCCTTGGGGCCGGGGAGCTGTTTTTT. This translates into CASSPLGAGELFF.

The chain couples TRBV27 to TRBJ1-2; TRBD1 might be the D (6 bases). Looked up from germline, CDR1 is MNHEY and CDR2 is SMNVEV (reference sequence). This CDR3 is 12 amino acids long. The V and J ends lost 6 bases and 10 bases respectively, with 15 bases between them. This CDR3 is CASRIWGGVYTF. CDR3 DNA: TGTGCCAGCAGGATCTGGGGGGGCGTCTACACCTTC.

This clone has just one count. The rearrangement uses TRBV10-1 and TRBJ2-7, with D maybe TRBD1 (6 bases). The CDR3 is made up of 13 amino acids. The germline V and J ends were trimmed by 2 bases and 6 bases, with 11 bases remaining between them. Looked up from germline, CDR1 is WNHNN and CDR2 is SYGVQD (reference sequence). CDR3 coding DNA: TGCGCCAGCAGTGAGCGACAGGACGTCGAGCAGTACTTC. This gives the protein CASSERQDVEQYF.

As regards this clone: The same CDR3 can be traced to other DNA sequences in this sample. CDR3 nucleotides: TGCGCCAGCAGCCAAGGAGGGGGAGCGGGTACTGAAGCTTTCTTT. It codes for CASSQGGGAGTEAFF. The chain employs TRBV4-1 and TRBJ1-1; maybe TRBD1 (6 bases). Germline CDR1 is MGHRA and CDR2 is YSYEKL. This CDR3 has 15 residues. Trimming removed 1 base at V and 5 bases at J, with 14 bases between.

The J gene is TRBJ2-1, the V gene TRBV7-9; 7 bases line up with TRBD2. V was pared by 3 bases and J by 4 bases, with 6 bases of the junction left unmatched. Germline V gene sequence: CDR1 SEHNR, CDR2 FQNEAQ (reference sequence). The CDR3 has 15 residues. This CDR3 reads CASSFGLAEYNEQFF. CDR3 nucleotide sequence: TGTGCCAGCAGCTTCGGTCTAGCGGAGTACAATGAGCAGTTCTTC.

This chain links TRBV6-6 with TRBJ1-1, with a tentative D call TRBD1 (6 bases). This CDR3 spans 16 amino acids. The V gene's germline CDR1 is MNHNY and CDR2 SVGAGI (reference sequence). Deletions cut 4 bases from V and 0 bases from J, with 15 bases between. CDR3 region: CASSSWGTTMNTEAFF. CDR3 in DNA: TGTGCCAGCAGTTCTTGGGGGACAACCATGAACACTGAAGCTTTCTTT.

V and J are TRBV18 and TRBJ1-1, with 9 nucleotides matching TRBD1. Germline V CDR1 and CDR2: KGHSH, LQKENI. This CDR3 is built from 13 residues. Germline trimming cut 2 bases from V and 8 bases from J; bases unmatched to any gene: 3. The CDR3 DNA is TGTGCCAGCTCACCAACCGGGACAGGGGAAGCTTTCTTT. This translates into CASSPTGTGEAFF. Supplemented by reference TRBV18 and TRBJ1-1, the full variable domain reads NAGVMQNPRHLVRRRGQEARLRCSPMKGHSHVYWYRQLPEEGLKFMVYLQKENIIDESGMPKERFSAEFPKEGPSILRIQQVVRGDSAAYFCASSPTGTGEAFFGQGTRLTVV.

The chain couples TRBV4-1 to TRBJ1-5; D remains unclear. CDR3 size: 14 residues. Trimming took 0 bases from V and 5 from J, leaving 8 bases between them. Germline-derived CDR1 and CDR2 are MGHRA and YSYEKL. CDR3 sequence (DNA): TGCGCCAGCAGCCAAGATCGGAGAGATCAGCCCCAGCATTTT. Translated, it gives CASSQDRRDQPQHF.

The J gene is TRBJ2-7, the V gene TRBV11-2; TRBD1 agrees at 8 bases. Germline CDR1 reads SGHAT; CDR2 reads FQNNGV. The CDR3 spans 14 residues. Trimming removed 3 bases from V and 3 bases from J; junction bases left unmatched: 4. The CDR3 is CASSFSGQGYEQYF. The CDR3 DNA follows: TGTGCCAGCAGCTTCTCCGGACAGGGCTACGAGCAGTACTTC.

The chain couples TRBV28 to TRBJ2-1; D call uncertain. Between the trimmed V and J ends, which lost 3 bases and 11 bases, there was a span of 20 bases. The germline gives CDR1 MDHEN, CDR2 SYDVKM. The CDR3 is 15 residues long. The CDR3 spells CASSFFGAEALQQFF. CDR3 in DNA: TGTGCCAGCAGTTTTTTTGGTGCTGAGGCTCTTCAGCAGTTCTTC.

The chain links TRBV13 to TRBJ2-1; 14 bases align to TRBD2. The CDR3 sequence is 19 residues long. Losses at the gene ends were 5 bases for V and 0 bases for J; bases not matched to a gene: 9. Germline V CDR1 and CDR2: PRHDT, FYEKMQ (reference sequence). DNA for the CDR3: TGTGCCAGCAGCACATGGACTAGCGGGAGGCCGGACTCCTACAATGAGCAGTTCTTC. Translation: CASSTWTSGRPDSYNEQFF. The full variable domain, in which reference TRBV13 and TRBJ2-1 provide the parts outside the CDR3, is AAGVIQSPRHLIKEKRETATLKCYPIPRHDTVYWYQQGPGQDPQFLISFYEKMQSDKGSIPDRFSAQQFSDYHSELNMSSLELGDSALYFCASSTWTSGRPDSYNEQFFGPGTRLTVL.

This clone was counted only a few times. This chain uses TRBV12-5 with TRBJ2-2; D is unclear. The germline V and J ends were trimmed by 1 base and 6 bases, with 6 bases remaining between them. CDR1 and CDR2 (germline): LGHNT, FRNRAP. The CDR3 is 13 residues long. DNA for the CDR3: TGTGCTAGTGGTTTGGGAGGTTCCGGGGAGCTGTTTTTT. Translation gives CASGLGGSGELFF. Full variable domain (remainder filled in from reference TRBV12-5 and TRBJ2-2): DARVTQTPRHKVTEMGQEVTMRCQPILGHNTVFWYRQTMMQGLELLAYFRNRAPLDDSGMPKDRFSAEMPDATLATLKIQPSEPRDSAVYFCASGLGGSGELFFGEGSRLTVL.

This rearrangement joins TRBV28 to TRBJ2-7, with no clear D. This CDR3 has 10 amino acids. Trimming took off 5 bases at V and 9 bases at J, with 8 bases between the two ends. Germline V lookup: CDR1 MDHEN, CDR2 SYDVKM. The CDR3 DNA reads as TGTGCCAGCAGTCTCGTCGTGCAGTACTTC. This encodes CASSLVVQYF.